This is a list of T cell receptor beta chains from one sample in a study of T cell responses to AZD1222 COVID-19 vaccine. The assay was immunoSEQ multiplex PCR, and TCRdb's table has in-frame clones only and misses some. This table has 130,000 to 150,000 clones, 90% to 95% appearing once. Sequenced material: peripheral blood, taken on day 0 of AZD1222 vaccination. The origin of the receptors is an adult in good health. The CDR3 runs from the conserved cysteine through the conserved F or W. Each record gives: CDR3 length, J gene, V gene, D gene, clone size, CDR3 protein, CDR3 DNA. A D gene is named only where the DNA matches it firmly. Some rows mark clone size as missing; the rest say once, few, many or name a class of expanded clone.

>16|TRBJ2-1|TRBV11-2|TRBD1|-
CASRAAGTGFNNEQFF
TGTGCCAGCAGGGCGGCCGGGACAGGATTTAACAATGAGCAGTTCTTC
>15|TRBJ1-1|TRBV6-5|TRBD1|-
CASSSTGVANTEAFF
TGTGCCAGCAGTTCAACAGGGGTGGCGAACACTGAAGCTTTCTTT
>12|TRBJ2-3|TRBV24-1|-|once
CATSDYLGTQYF
TGTGCCACCAGTGATTACTTAGGTACGCAGTATTTT
>15|TRBJ2-1|TRBV5-6|-|once
CASSFASWVSNEQFF
TGTGCCAGCAGCTTCGCTTCCTGGGTTTCTAATGAGCAGTTCTTC
>20|TRBJ2-6|TRBV6-1|-|-
CASSEVTAAALISGANVLTF
TGTGCCAGCAGTGAAGTGACAGCCGCGGCCCTGATTTCCGGGGCCAACGTCCTGACTTTC
>14|TRBJ1-2|TRBV9|-|-
CASSVAGGTYGYTF
TGTGCCAGCAGCGTAGCGGGGGGAACCTATGGCTACACCTTC
>13|TRBJ1-4|TRBV27|-|-
CASRAQKGEKLFF
TGTGCCAGCAGAGCACAGAAGGGTGAAAAACTGTTTTTT
>16|TRBJ1-5|TRBV6-1|TRBD1|once
CASSAQGAASNQPQHF
TGTGCCAGCAGTGCCCAGGGGGCGGCTAGCAATCAGCCCCAGCATTTT
>14|TRBJ2-7|TRBV7-2|-|-
CASSLAGALYEQYF
TGTGCCAGCAGCTTAGCGGGGGCCCTCTACGAGCAGTACTTC
>17|TRBJ2-1|TRBV25-1|TRBD1|-
CASSGGARTGRLNEQFF
TGTGCCAGCAGTGGAGGGGCCAGGACAGGGCGTTTGAATGAGCAGTTCTTC
>17|TRBJ1-5|TRBV4-1|-|-
CASSQTGTSYSNQPQHF
TGCGCCAGCAGCCAGACCGGGACAAGCTATAGCAATCAGCCCCAGCATTTT
>11|TRBJ2-5|TRBV5-6|-|-
CASSLEETQYF
TGTGCCAGCAGCTTGGAAGAGACCCAGTACTTC
>13|TRBJ1-1|TRBV18|-|-
CASSRGENTEAFF
TGTGCCAGCTCACGGGGAGAGAACACTGAAGCTTTCTTT
>17|TRBJ2-5|TRBV9|TRBD2|few
CASSVSSTSGYQETQYF
TGTGCCAGCAGCGTTTCTTCGACTAGCGGCTATCAAGAGACCCAGTACTTC
>15|TRBJ1-5|TRBV27|-|-
CASSLSGVGIQPQHF
TGTGCCAGCAGTTTGAGTGGGGTAGGGATTCAGCCCCAGCATTTT
>12|TRBJ2-1|TRBV6-6|-|-
CASMRPGGEQFF
TGTGCCAGCATGCGTCCCGGGGGTGAGCAGTTCTTC
>13|TRBJ1-5|TRBV7-8|-|-
CASSLDSNQPQHF
TGTGCCAGCAGCTTAGATAGCAATCAGCCCCAGCATTTT
>15|TRBJ1-1|TRBV11-2|-|-
CASSPIRGTGTEAFF
TGTGCCAGCAGCCCAATACGGGGCACAGGCACTGAAGCTTTCTTT
>13|TRBJ1-2|TRBV7-3|-|-
CATPRGYNYGYTF
TGTGCCACCCCAAGGGGCTATAACTATGGCTACACCTTC
>13|TRBJ1-2|TRBV29-1|-|-
CSVLLGTNYGYTF
TGCAGCGTTTTGCTAGGGACTAACTATGGCTACACCTTC
>15|TRBJ2-1|TRBV19|-|-
CASSSGGVPRGEQFF
TGTGCCAGTAGTTCCGGAGGCGTCCCAAGGGGTGAGCAGTTCTTC
>14|TRBJ2-1|TRBV4-1|TRBD1|-
CASSLLTGFNEQFF
TGCGCCAGCAGCCTCTTGACAGGGTTCAATGAGCAGTTCTTC
>13|TRBJ1-3|TRBV29-1|-|-
CSVYNRSGNTIYF
TGCAGCGTTTACAACCGCTCTGGAAACACCATATATTTT
>14|TRBJ1-2|TRBV11-2|-|-
CASTRRDGNYGYTF
TGTGCCAGCACCCGCCGGGACGGTAACTATGGCTACACCTTC
>14|TRBJ1-4|TRBV28|-|-
CASSGTATNEKLFF
TGTGCCAGCAGCGGGACCGCAACTAATGAAAAACTGTTTTTT
>13|TRBJ1-5|TRBV7-9|-|once
CASSLDGGQPQHF
TGTGCCAGCAGCTTAGACGGAGGGCAGCCCCAGCATTTT
>15|TRBJ2-7|TRBV9|-|-
CASSVGPGSSYEQYF
TGTGCCAGCAGCGTTGGACCAGGGAGCTCCTACGAGCAGTACTTC
>17|TRBJ2-3|TRBV7-9|TRBD2|few
CASSLSTSGRNTDTQYF
TGTGCCAGCAGCTTATCGACTAGCGGGAGGAACACAGATACGCAGTATTTT
>15|TRBJ1-5|TRBV2|-|-
CASTIGRGSNQPQHF
TGTGCCAGCACAATCGGTAGGGGAAGCAATCAGCCCCAGCATTTT
>19|TRBJ2-1|TRBV23-1|-|once
CASSQSVGLDTILHNEQFF
TGCGCCAGCAGTCAATCGGTGGGGTTAGACACCATACTACACAATGAGCAGTTCTTC
>14|TRBJ1-2|TRBV6-1|-|-
CASSDRGHILGYTF
TGTGCCAGCAGTGATAGGGGTCACATCTTGGGCTACACCTTC
>13|TRBJ2-7|TRBV18|-|-
CASSPASDYEQYF
TGTGCCAGCTCACCTGCTAGCGATTACGAGCAGTACTTC
>13|TRBJ1-2|TRBV7-2|-|-
CASSLGGDYGYTF
TGTGCCAGCAGCTTGGGGGGGGACTATGGCTACACCTTC
>14|TRBJ1-4|TRBV7-9|-|-
CASSRQSLNEKLFF
TGTGCCAGCAGCCGCCAATCGTTAAATGAAAAACTGTTTTTT